What follows are 22 T cell receptor beta chains derived from one specimen sequenced in a study of T cell responses to AZD1222 COVID-19 vaccine (dated by TCRdb to the early 2020s). Reading the label with the study, this specimen's time point is: baseline before first vaccination. Library preparation used the immunoSEQ multiplex PCR assay. Sourced from immuneACCESS, this table was stored by TCRdb with only in-frame sequences that have V and J called. A share of the clones is absent; for the studies checked, an unresolved V gene accounts for under half, and the remainder has no known explanation. The sample data list around 91,000 clones, and over 75% of these were observed just once. Of the sample, less than 20% is held by the ten largest clones. The sample in question was peripheral blood, obtained on day 0 of AZD1222 vaccination. The receptors shown here come from an adult in good health.

The chain joins TRBV7-3 to TRBJ2-1; 7 bases align to TRBD2. The V gene end was trimmed by 2 bases and the J gene end by 6 bases; junction bases not matched to a gene: 4. The CDR3 is 14 amino acids. The germline V gene has CDR1 SGHTA and CDR2 FQGTGA. The CDR3 DNA reads as TGTGCCAGCAGCTTAGGGGGAGGGAGCAATGAGCAGTTCTTC. Its translation is CASSLGGGSNEQFF.

This rearrangement joins TRBV9 to TRBJ2-3; 8 bases match TRBD1. CDR1 and CDR2 from the germline V gene are SGDLS and YYNGEE. The junction had 9 bases not matched to a gene; V was cut back by 4 bases and J by 2 bases. The CDR3 is made up of 16 amino acids. CDR3 amino acids: CASSHARDRPTDTQYF. DNA of the CDR3: TGTGCCAGCAGCCACGCTCGGGACAGGCCCACAGATACGCAGTATTTT.

V usage is TRBV12-3 or TRBV12-4 and J usage is TRBJ2-1, with D unclear. The CDR3 runs to 11 residues. V lost 6 bases and J lost 10, with 10 bases in between. As DNA, the CDR3 is TGTGCCAGCAGCCGCGATTGGGAGCAGTTCTTC. This sequence encodes CASSRDWEQFF.

This clone was found once. The chain employs TRBV5-5 and TRBJ2-3; D not resolved. CDR1 and CDR2 (germline): SGHKS, YYEKEE (reference sequence). The CDR3 extends over 13 amino acids. Trimming pared 2 bases from V and 3 bases from J, leaving 7 bases between. CDR3 protein: CASSFSRTDTQYF. The CDR3 nucleotides read TGTGCCAGCAGCTTCTCGAGAACAGATACGCAGTATTTT.

This clone came up a few times. The rearrangement joins TRBV19 to TRBJ1-5; 7 nucleotides match TRBD1. Germline V gives CDR1 LNHDA, CDR2 SQIVND (reference sequence). V gave up 6 bases and J gave up 1 base; unmatched junction bases: 9. The length of the CDR3 is 16 residues. The CDR3 DNA sequence: TGTGCCAGTAGCCCGACAGGGATCGGCAGCAATCAGCCCCAGCATTTT. Its protein is CASSPTGIGSNQPQHF.

This clone occurred once. V is TRBV6-5 and J is TRBJ1-5; D remains unclear. V gave up 0 bases and J gave up 6 bases, with 3 bases separating them. The CDR3 is 12 amino acids. CDR1 and CDR2 (germline): MNHEY, SVGAGI. DNA of the CDR3: TGTGCCAGCAGTTACTCGAGTCAGCCCCAGCATTTT. This encodes CASSYSSQPQHF.

The rearrangement uses TRBV24-1 and TRBJ2-3; no clear D gene. The CDR3 length is 13 residues. CDR1 is KGHDR, CDR2 SFDVKD, per germline. The V and J ends lost 10 bases and 1 base respectively, with 11 bases between them. The CDR3 bases are TGTGCCACGGGCATTCGGGGCACAGATACGCAGTATTTT. It specifies CATGIRGTDTQYF.

This chain joins TRBV7-6 and TRBJ2-7; D is unclear. Trimming removed 1 base at V and 4 bases at J, with 8 bases between. The CDR3 totals 13 residues. Germline CDR1 SGHVS, CDR2 FNYEAQ. The chain's CDR3 is CASSLDYGYEQYF. CDR3 in DNA: TGTGCCAGCAGCTTAGATTACGGATACGAGCAGTACTTC.

This chain joins TRBV10-3 and TRBJ2-2; D gene ambiguous. Germline V CDR1 and CDR2: ENHRY, SYGVKD. V gave up 6 bases and J gave up 1 base, with 6 bases separating them. The CDR3 runs to 13 residues. The CDR3 region has the DNA TGTGCCATCAGGGCAGGGAACACCGGGGAGCTGTTTTTT. It yields the protein CAIRAGNTGELFF.

The chain links TRBV6-6 to TRBJ1-2; no firm D call. This CDR3 is 14 amino acids long. Trimming removed 4 bases from V and 5 bases from J, with 14 bases in between. In germline, CDR1 is MNHNY, CDR2 SVGAGI (reference sequence). The CDR3 loop reads CASSSWTENYGYTF. The CDR3 coding sequence is TGTGCCAGCAGTTCCTGGACCGAGAATTATGGCTACACCTTC.

The rearrangement uses TRBV6-2 or TRBV6-3 and TRBJ1-3, with D unclear. This CDR3 is built from 12 residues. Trimming removed 5 bases at V and 4 bases at J, with 6 bases between. In germline, CDR1 is MNHEY, CDR2 SVGEGT. CDR3 sequence reads: CASSRLGNTIYF. CDR3 DNA sequence: TGTGCCAGCAGTCGACTCGGAAACACCATATATTTT.

This chain joins TRBV5-1 and TRBJ1-3; D is unclear. Per germline, CDR1 SGHRS and CDR2 YFSETQ. The CDR3 is made up of 17 amino acids. V lost 3 bases, J lost 4 bases, and 20 bases lay in between. The CDR3, as DNA: TGCGCCAGCAGCTCCAATACCGGGCCCATGGGAGGAAACACCATATATTTT. Translating gives CASSSNTGPMGGNTIYF.

This clone came up a few times. This chain uses TRBV7-8 with TRBJ1-5; 8 bases are a match to TRBD1. CDR3 length: 16 amino acids. J lost 3 bases, V lost 3 bases, and 7 bases had no gene match. From germline, CDR1 is SGHVS and CDR2 FQNEAQ. In nucleotides, the CDR3 is TGTGCCAGCAGCTTTTCGCCGGGACAGGCCAATCAGCCCCAGCATTTT. It translates to CASSFSPGQANQPQHF.

This chain joins TRBV27 and TRBJ2-7, with D maybe TRBD2 (6 bases). CDR1 and CDR2 from the germline V gene are MNHEY and SMNVEV (reference sequence). V lost 4 bases, J lost 1 base, and 23 bases lay in between. The CDR3 consists of 18 residues. CDR3 coding DNA: TGTGCCAGCAGTTCGGGCCAACGGGAGAGGGTTAATTCCTACGAGCAGTACTTC. The encoded protein is CASSSGQRERVNSYEQYF.

V and J are TRBV12-3 or TRBV12-4 and TRBJ2-5; 7 bases map to TRBD2. V lost 4 bases to trimming and J lost 5 bases; unmatched junction nucleotides: 1. The CDR3 has 12 residues. CDR3 DNA sequence: TGTGCCAGCAGTTGGGGGGGGGAGACCCAGTACTTC. Translating it yields CASSWGGETQYF.

The rearrangement uses TRBV25-1 and TRBJ1-5, with D perhaps matching TRBD1 (5 bases). CDR3 length equals 14 residues. V was shortened by 8 bases and J by 6 bases, with 17 bases between the two germline ends. Germline V lookup: CDR1 MGHDK, CDR2 SYGVNS. The CDR3 loop reads CASPAGGVSQPQHF. CDR3 DNA sequence: TGTGCCAGCCCCGCTGGGGGGGTCAGTCAGCCCCAGCATTTT.

The chain has TRBV4-1 and TRBJ1-1, with D perhaps matching TRBD1 (5 bases). The V end was cut by 3 bases, the J end by 4 bases, with 18 bases between. This CDR3 contains 16 residues. Per germline, CDR1 MGHRA and CDR2 YSYEKL. CDR3 amino acids: CASSQSGFGVSTEAFF. The CDR3 region has the DNA TGCGCCAGCAGCCAGTCAGGGTTTGGGGTTAGCACTGAAGCTTTCTTT.

The chain uses TRBV11-3 and TRBJ2-7; D call uncertain. The CDR3 totals 17 residues. Germline values: CDR1 SGHNT, CDR2 YENEEA. The ends were cut back, 7 bases at V and 1 base at J, with 23 bases in the middle. The CDR3 nucleotides read TGTGCCAGCAACCGAACTGGTAGCAGGTTGCAATCCTACGAGCAGTACTTC. Translation: CASNRTGSRLQSYEQYF.

This clone was counted between two and nine times. V gene TRBV5-6 combines with J gene TRBJ1-5; D remains ambiguous. The CDR3 covers 15 residues. Germline CDR1 is SGHDT and CDR2 is YYEEEE. Trimming removed 4 bases from V and 4 bases from J, with 15 bases in between. The CDR3, as DNA: TGTGCCAGCAGCGCCCTTGGAGGGCTAAATCAGCCCCAGCATTTT. This translates into CASSALGGLNQPQHF.

The V call is TRBV6-5, the J call TRBJ2-5; D possibly corresponds to TRBD2 (5 bases). The CDR3 length is 12 residues. With 4 bases removed from V and 5 bases from J, the gap between germline ends came to 8 bases. Germline values: CDR1 MNHEY, CDR2 SVGAGI. CDR3 DNA sequence: TGTGCCAGCAGTTTACTAGTTGAGACCCAGTACTTC. Translation: CASSLLVETQYF.

This clone was counted once. The chain couples TRBV7-2 to TRBJ1-1; TRBD1 matches at 8 bases. With V trimmed by 8 bases and J by 3 bases, 5 bases remained unmatched. This CDR3 has 13 amino acids. Per germline, CDR1 SGHTA and CDR2 FQGNSA. The CDR3 region is CASVLDRDTEAFF. The CDR3 DNA reads TGTGCCAGCGTATTGGACAGGGACACTGAAGCTTTCTTT.

The V gene is TRBV4-1, the J gene TRBJ2-2, with TRBD2 identical over 9 bases. J lost 6 bases, V lost 0 bases, and 8 bases had no gene match. This CDR3 has 17 residues. CDR1 MGHRA and CDR2 YSYEKL come from the germline V gene. CDR3 amino acids: CASSQDGGGAKAGELFF. The CDR3 coding sequence is TGCGCCAGCAGCCAAGATGGCGGGGGGGCGAAAGCCGGGGAGCTGTTTTTT.